The rows below give T cell receptor beta chains drawn from one sample of a study of blood T cell repertoires in COVID-19. Only in-frame clones appear in the TCRdb table, and some are missing; sequencing was by immunoSEQ multiplex PCR. The table includes 95,000 to 150,000 clones, 70% to 80% detected once. The specimen sequenced was peripheral blood. Receptors originate from a human donor in a cohort sampled during active COVID-19. CDR3s include the opening cysteine and the closing phenylalanine or tryptophan. D genes are given only for firm matches. Size is stated for part of the rows, as once, few or many counts, or as a class when the clone is expanded.

J gene: TRBJ1-1
clone size: .
D gene: .
V gene: TRBV27
CDR3 DNA: TGTGCAGGAGCGGGGCAGTCGTACACTGAAGCTTTCTTT
CDR3 protein: CAGAGQSYTEAFF

J gene: TRBJ2-5
clone size: .
D gene: TRBD1
V gene: TRBV7-3
CDR3 DNA: TGTGCCAGCAGCCCGGGACAGGGGGTCCAAGAGACCCAGTACTTC
CDR3 protein: CASSPGQGVQETQYF

J gene: TRBJ2-5
clone size: once
D gene: TRBD1
V gene: TRBV5-5
CDR3 DNA: TGTGCCAGCAGCTGGGGACAGGGGGCCGAGACCCAGTACTTC
CDR3 protein: CASSWGQGAETQYF

J gene: TRBJ2-4
clone size: .
D gene: TRBD2
V gene: TRBV18
CDR3 DNA: TGTGCCAGCTCACCCGGGACTAGCGAGGGCATTCAGTACTTC
CDR3 protein: CASSPGTSEGIQYF

J gene: TRBJ1-4
clone size: .
D gene: .
V gene: TRBV7-8
CDR3 DNA: TGTGCCAGCAGCTCCTGGACAGCTGGGGAAAAACTGTTTTTT
CDR3 protein: CASSSWTAGEKLFF

J gene: TRBJ2-3
clone size: few
D gene: TRBD2
V gene: TRBV28
CDR3 DNA: TGTGCCAGCAGTTTGTGGTACAGTACGCGGACTAGCGGCACCGGCACAGATACGCAGTATTTT
CDR3 protein: CASSLWYSTRTSGTGTDTQYF

J gene: TRBJ1-4
clone size: .
D gene: .
V gene: TRBV5-4
CDR3 DNA: TGTGCCAGCAGCTACGGAGGTTCCTACTCGGCAACTAATGAAAAACTGTTTTTT
CDR3 protein: CASSYGGSYSATNEKLFF

J gene: TRBJ2-7
clone size: .
D gene: TRBD2
V gene: TRBV28
CDR3 DNA: TGTGCCAGCAGTACCAGAGCGGGGTCGGGACTTCGCGAGCAGTACTTC
CDR3 protein: CASSTRAGSGLREQYF

J gene: TRBJ2-1
clone size: once
D gene: .
V gene: TRBV3-1/TRBV3-2
CDR3 DNA: TGTGCCAGCAGCCATACTAGACCCCAAAACAATGAGCAGTTCTTC
CDR3 protein: CASSHTRPQNNEQFF

J gene: TRBJ2-3
clone size: .
D gene: .
V gene: TRBV7-9
CDR3 DNA: TGTGCCAGCAGCCCCAGCGGGGATACGCAGTATTTT
CDR3 protein: CASSPSGDTQYF

J gene: TRBJ2-1
clone size: .
D gene: .
V gene: TRBV7-6
CDR3 DNA: TGTGCCAGCAGTTTATCAGGGAACGATGAGCAGTTCTTC
CDR3 protein: CASSLSGNDEQFF

J gene: TRBJ1-4
clone size: once
D gene: .
V gene: TRBV7-2
CDR3 DNA: TGTGCCAGCAGCTTAGGGGGGCGACGGAATGAAAAACTGTTTTTT
CDR3 protein: CASSLGGRRNEKLFF

J gene: TRBJ1-6
clone size: .
D gene: TRBD1
V gene: TRBV4-1
CDR3 DNA: TGCGCCAGCAGCCAGGGGACAGGACCTAATTCACCCCTCCACTTT
CDR3 protein: CASSQGTGPNSPLHF

J gene: TRBJ1-3
clone size: .
D gene: .
V gene: TRBV12-3/TRBV12-4
CDR3 DNA: TGTGCCAGCAGAACCAGCTCTGGAAACACCATATATTTT
CDR3 protein: CASRTSSGNTIYF

J gene: TRBJ1-2
clone size: .
D gene: .
V gene: TRBV27
CDR3 DNA: TGTGCCAGCAGTTTAGGGTCTGGAGGGGCCTTCTATGGCTACACCTTC
CDR3 protein: CASSLGSGGAFYGYTF

J gene: TRBJ2-3
clone size: .
D gene: .
V gene: TRBV25-1
CDR3 DNA: TGTGCCAGCAGTGGACAGCCCACAGATACGCAGTATTTT
CDR3 protein: CASSGQPTDTQYF